Sequencing of this T cell receptor beta chain was carried out in a study of human T cells and chemical hapten exposure. General observations from the study: Patch test score showed a positive correlation with PT1 expanded TCR counts.

The table lists this clonotype with many counts. Its specificity is unknown. The CDR3 has 11 residues. With 7 bases removed from V and 2 bases from J, the gap between germline ends came to 2 bases. Germline assignment: CDR1 MGHDK and CDR2 SYGVNS. TCRdb analysed the RACE reads with MiXCR anew, one entry per CDR3 protein. This sample has about 380,000 distinct CDR3 sequences, with approximately 5% found just once. Time point indicated: patch test 1, 2 weeks after DPC sensitization. The treatment was: therapeutic diphenylcyclopropenone sensitization with weekly scalp DPC. The source of this sequence is a woman aged 50 to 65 with alopecia areata. Some clones in this sample may be carry-over from other donors' samples. The rearrangement links TRBV25-1 to TRBJ2-2; D is ambiguous. The sample in question was whole blood, obtained in connection with sensitization to the hapten diphenylcyclopropenone (DPC). The CDR3, as DNA: TGTGCCAGCAAAAACACCGGGGAGCTGTTTTTT. Translating gives CASKNTGELFF.